The following is a T cell receptor beta chain sequence with its context. Trimming removed 4 bases at V and 8 bases at J, with 25 bases between. This CDR3 is 17 amino acids long. CDR1 SGHKS and CDR2 YYEKEE come from the germline V gene (reference sequence). The sample is drawn from a study of blood T cell repertoires in COVID-19. Study as a whole: COVID-19 samples collected from the United States, Italy and Spain covered acute and convalescent phases. From T cells, B-cell-depleted T cells, or PBMCs came the material, which was cDNA or gDNA.

Under the authors' procedure: Amplification of reference gene primers was used by the study to estimate nucleated cell counts. Profiled with immunoSEQ multiplex PCR; TCRdb holds only in-frame clones, not every one. Clone size and V and J calls were adopted from that table, with D and trimming inferred from the DNA. The profile shows about 230,000 clones, approximately 87% of them singletons. The sequenced material came from peripheral blood. This chain connects TRBV5-5 to TRBJ2-4; possibly TRBD2 for D (6 bases). The clonotype was recovered from a woman in her seventies with active or convalescent COVID-19. The CDR3 region is CASSPQVGRGGGYIQYF. In DNA, the CDR3 is TGTGCCAGCAGCCCCCAAGTAGGGCGGGGTGGGGGGTACATTCAGTACTTC.